This T cell receptor beta chain stems from a study of blood T cells in healthy people across ages. General study results and limits: Not knowing donor CMV status may have confounded expanded clonotype changes.

Per the germline V gene, CDR1 is LNHNV and CDR2 is YYDKDF (reference sequence). CDR3 length: 14 residues. The V gene end was trimmed by 3 bases and the J gene end by 8 bases; junction bases not matched to a gene: 1. A word on this clonotype: Its antigen is undetermined.

With a J-beta primer mix and a sample-barcoded 5' primer, a second PCR ran 7 to 11 cycles. No fewer than 3 million CDR3-containing paired-end reads came from each sample. TCRdb reprocessed the 5' RACE reads with MiXCR, giving one entry per CDR3 protein. The sample has about 650,000 distinct CDR3 sequences, more than 45% seen once. Researchers collected 7.5 to 10 milliliters of peripheral blood from every single donor. The sample comprised blood. V is TRBV15 and J is TRBJ2-6, with 10 bases aligning to TRBD1. The sequence was collected from an elderly woman in good health. For the CDR3, the DNA is TGTGCCACCAGCAGGGACAGGGGGTCCAACGTCCTGACTTTC. The encoded protein is CATSRDRGSNVLTF.